Listed here are 4 T cell receptor beta chains from one sample, sequenced in a study of PD-L1 blockade in urothelial cancer. Specified time point: pretreatment peripheral blood. The data were produced by immunoSEQ multiplex PCR, yet TCRdb's version contains in-frame clones alone and is incomplete. The profile covers 65,000 to 80,000 clones, with 90% appearing a single time and approximately 4.5% taken by the ten largest. The sample here was PBMCs, taken around atezolizumab (anti-PD-L1) treatment. These receptors were collected from a man between 65 and 85 years old with urothelial cancer.

This chain uses TRBV29-1 with TRBJ1-1; tentatively, D is TRBD1 (5 bases). The CDR3 covers 13 residues. Germline CDR1 is SQVTM and CDR2 is ANQGSEA. V lost 3 bases, J lost 4 bases, and 12 bases lay in between. The CDR3 here is CSVDSQGGTEAFF. The CDR3 nucleotides are TGCAGCGTTGACAGCCAGGGAGGCACTGAAGCTTTCTTT.

The chain has TRBV18 and TRBJ2-7, with TRBD2 matching 10 bases. Germline CDR1 is KGHSH and CDR2 is LQKENI. The CDR3 consists of 15 residues. Trimming at V came to 5 bases and at J to 4 bases, leaving 8 bases not matched to a gene. CDR3 bases: TGTGCCAGCTCAGAAGGGGCTAGCGGGAGTTACGAGCAGTACTTC. Translating gives CASSEGASGSYEQYF.

The chain carries TRBV11-2 and TRBJ2-7, with 10 bases that match TRBD2. Germline trimming cut 3 bases from V and 4 bases from J; bases unmatched to any gene: 9. The length of the CDR3 is 16 residues. Germline assignment: CDR1 SGHAT and CDR2 FQNNGV. The DNA of the CDR3 is TGTGCCAGCAGCTTTGGGCTAGCGGGAGAAAATTACGAGCAGTACTTC. Its protein product is CASSFGLAGENYEQYF.

This CDR3 is CASSLVVDSTEQYF. In DNA form, the CDR3 reads TGTGCCAGCAGCTTAGTGGTTGATAGCACCGAGCAGTACTTC. The J gene is TRBJ2-7, the V gene TRBV7-9; D is unresolved. V was pared by 1 base and J by 6 bases, with 13 bases between. The CDR3 has 14 amino acids. In germline, CDR1 is SEHNR, CDR2 FQNEAQ (reference sequence). The entire variable domain, with the rest obtained from reference TRBV7-9 and TRBJ2-7, is as follows: DTGVSQNPRHKITKRGQNVTFRCDPISEHNRLYWYRQTLGQGPEFLTYFQNEAQLEKSRLLSDRFSAERPKGSFSTLEIQRTEQGDSAMYLCASSLVVDSTEQYFGPGTRLTVT.